This record covers a single T cell receptor beta chain. Per germline, CDR1 MNHEY and CDR2 SVGAGI. The V end was cut by 5 bases, the J end by 8 bases, with 12 bases between. The CDR3 totals 13 residues. The data are from a study of blood T cell repertoires in COVID-19. Clones were read by immunoSEQ multiplex PCR, and TCRdb kept only the in-frame ones, dropping some. The sample records roughly 380,000 clones, roughly 85% being singletons. Source material: peripheral blood. V is TRBV6-5 and J is TRBJ1-4, with D possibly being TRBD1 (6 bases). The TCR was taken from a woman aged 18-29 years with acute or convalescent COVID-19. The CDR3 spells CASSTGSREKLFF. The CDR3, as DNA: TGTGCCAGCAGTACAGGGTCTAGGGAAAAACTGTTTTTT.